The 7 T cell receptor beta chains below come from one sample, sequenced in a study of beta chain features in type 1 diabetes. Expressed TCRB transcripts were sequenced because the isolated RNA had all been reverse transcribed beforehand. Some clones are missing from TCRdb's copy, which holds only in-frame ones; the method was immunoSEQ multiplex PCR. The sample has around 58,000 clones; around three fifths are singletons. Sequencing was performed on Tregs from blood. These receptors came from a woman younger than 30 in good health.

CDR3 bases: TGTGCCAGCAGCCCGGACAGGAGTTATGGCTACACCTTC. It yields the protein CASSPDRSYGYTF. This chain connects TRBV5-6 to TRBJ1-2; 7 bases line up with TRBD1. The CDR3 is 13 amino acids. CDR1 and CDR2 (germline): SGHDT, YYEEEE. Germline trimming cut 4 bases from V and 5 bases from J; bases unmatched to any gene: 5.

The chain employs TRBV7-2 and TRBJ1-1; D not resolved. The CDR3 is 14 residues long. V was trimmed by 3 bases and J by 3 bases, leaving 11 bases between them. Germline CDR1 reads SGHTA; CDR2 reads FQGNSA. The CDR3 sequence is CASSLALRDTEAFF. In DNA, the CDR3 is TGTGCCAGCAGCTTGGCCCTTCGGGACACTGAAGCTTTCTTT.

This clone was counted a single time. The chain recombines TRBV18 with TRBJ2-5, with 7 bases lining up with TRBD2. This CDR3 comprises 16 residues. J gave up 1 base and V 8 bases, and 13 bases lay outside the gene matches. Germline V gene data show CDR1 as KGHSH and CDR2 as LQKENI. CDR3 sequence reads: CASLPPSGSSQETQYF. In DNA, the CDR3 is TGTGCCAGCCTTCCCCCTAGCGGAAGTTCCCAAGAGACCCAGTACTTC.

This clone was observed a handful of times. This chain links TRBV5-1 with TRBJ2-2; TRBD1 matches at 7 bases. The CDR3 totals 15 residues. With V trimmed by 1 base and J by 0 bases, 0 bases remained unmatched. Germline V CDR1 and CDR2: SGHRS, YFSETQ. The CDR3 sequence is CASSLQGANTGELFF. CDR3 bases: TGCGCCAGCAGCTTGCAGGGGGCGAACACCGGGGAGCTGTTTTTT.

CDR3 loop: CASSLRTGAIILNTEAFF. Written as DNA, the CDR3 is TGTGCCAGCTCACTGCGGACAGGGGCGATAATCTTGAACACTGAAGCTTTCTTT. The rearrangement joins TRBV18 to TRBJ1-1, with TRBD1 matching 9 bases. V lost 4 bases and J lost 0; bases outside the gene matches: 12. Germline loops: CDR1 KGHSH, CDR2 LQKENI. This CDR3 spans 18 amino acids.

The chain employs TRBV9 and TRBJ2-1, with D tentatively TRBD1 (6 bases). Trimming cost V 4 bases and J 3 bases, with 17 bases left between them. The CDR3 runs 16 residues. Germline V gives CDR1 SGDLS, CDR2 YYNGEE. The DNA for the CDR3 is TGTGCCAGCAGCTCGAGGGGGTGGGATGACTACAATGAGCAGTTCTTC. This encodes CASSSRGWDDYNEQFF.

The V and J genes are TRBV18 and TRBJ2-5, with TRBD2 as a possible D gene (6 bases). Germline V gives CDR1 KGHSH, CDR2 LQKENI. Deletions cut 6 bases from V and 5 bases from J, with 16 bases between. The CDR3 sequence is 14 residues long. CDR3: CASSAGTAGETQYF. DNA of the CDR3: TGTGCCAGCTCGGCCGGGACTGCGGGGGAGACCCAGTACTTC.